The TCR beta chain described here comes from a study of cytomegalovirus exposure and HLA in healthy donors. Findings of the study overall: The authors later linked a missense DCLRE1C variant to TCR beta V- and J-gene trimming.

PCR used 60 Vbeta primers and 13 Jbeta primers. Measured with immunoSEQ multiplex PCR; TCRdb has only the in-frame clones, and not every one. The table has more than 110,000 clones, approximately 73% seen once. Regarding this clone: Its antigen is still unknown. The junction does not match germline at one end; this may be a read error.

The sample was PBMCs. This TCR was recovered from a middle-aged woman in good health and CMV-seronegative.

CDR3 DNA: TGCGCCAGCAGCTTGGGTACAGGGGATCCTGGGAACACCATATATTTT. It codes for CASSLGTGDPGNTIYF. This chain connects TRBV5-1 to TRBJ1-3, with TRBD1 matching 7 bases. CDR3 size: 16 residues. CDR1 SGHRS and CDR2 YFSETQ come from the germline V gene. Together with reference TRBV5-1 and TRBJ1-3, the CDR3 gives the full variable domain: KAGVTQTPRYLIKTRGQQVTLSCSPISGHRSVSWYQQTPGQGLQFLFEYFSETQRNKGNFPGRFSGRQFSNSRSEMNVSTLELGDSALYLCASSLGTGDPGNTIYFGEGSWLTVV.